These 9 T cell receptor beta chains share one sample of origin, sequenced in a study of blood T cell repertoires in COVID-19. Measured with immunoSEQ multiplex PCR; TCRdb has only the in-frame clones, and not every one. This table has 200,000 or so clones, approximately 90% appearing once. The material sequenced was peripheral blood. These receptors originate from a man over 45 with COVID-19, enrolled during active disease.

The genes are TRBV2 and TRBJ1-1, with a weak D call TRBD1 (5 bases). Per the germline V gene, CDR1 is SNHLY and CDR2 is FYNNEI. The V end was cut by 7 bases, the J end by 0 bases, with 12 bases between. The CDR3 is 14 amino acids. CDR3 sequence: CASNHPGVNTEAFF. The CDR3 nucleotides are TGTGCCAGCAATCATCCGGGGGTGAACACTGAAGCTTTCTTT.

The rearrangement joins TRBV14 to TRBJ1-1; 8 nucleotides match TRBD1. CDR1 and CDR2 from the germline V gene are SGHDN and FVKESK. V lost 2 bases and J lost 11; bases outside the gene matches: 10. This CDR3 contains 14 residues. CDR3 region: CASSQQQGDAGAFF. Written as DNA, the CDR3 is TGTGCCAGCAGCCAACAACAGGGGGATGCTGGGGCTTTCTTT.

This chain links TRBV10-2 with TRBJ2-7; TRBD2 might be the D (5 bases). This CDR3 is 12 amino acids long. The germline V gene has CDR1 WSHSY and CDR2 SAAADI. V shed 4 bases and J shed 4 bases, with 8 bases lying between them. The CDR3 DNA is TGCGCCAGCAGTGGTACTAGTTACGAGCAGTACTTC. It encodes CASSGTSYEQYF.

J is TRBJ2-4 and V is TRBV6-4, with a tentative D call TRBD1 (6 bases). Germline V lookup: CDR1 MRHNA, CDR2 SNTAGT. Deletions cut 6 bases from V and 13 bases from J, with 19 bases between. The CDR3 runs to 13 residues. CDR3 amino acids: CASSEETGRVQYF. In nucleotides, the CDR3 is TGTGCCAGCAGCGAAGAGACAGGAAGGGTGCAGTACTTC.

The rearrangement joins TRBV27 to TRBJ2-7; maybe TRBD2 (7 bases). Germline lookup yields CDR1 MNHEY and CDR2 SMNVEV (reference sequence). The CDR3 consists of 14 residues. Trimming removed 5 bases from V and 5 bases from J, with 16 bases in between. CDR3 sequence (DNA): TGTGCCAGCAGTAAACGGGGGGCGGGGAACGAGCAGTACTTC. Its protein product is CASSKRGAGNEQYF.

The chain employs TRBV19 and TRBJ2-5, with D perhaps TRBD2 (6 bases). Trimming removed 7 bases from V and 3 bases from J, with 15 bases in between. The CDR3 totals 14 residues. Germline V lookup: CDR1 LNHDA, CDR2 SQIVND (reference sequence). DNA for the CDR3: TGTGCCAGTAAGAGGGGACTGACCGAAGAGACCCAGTACTTC. Its translation is CASKRGLTEETQYF.

DNA for the CDR3: TGTGCCAGCAGCTTAGCGCACCTTACACGACTAGCGGGGGCGTCCTACAATGAGCAGTTCTTC. Translating gives CASSLAHLTRLAGASYNEQFF. V gene TRBV7-8 combines with J gene TRBJ2-1; TRBD2 matches at 12 bases. This CDR3 is 21 amino acids long. CDR1 and CDR2 (germline): SGHVS, FQNEAQ. J gave up 1 base and V 0 bases, and 13 bases lay outside the gene matches. Variable domain in full (rest from reference TRBV7-8 and TRBJ2-1): GAGVSQSPRYKVAKRGQDVALRCDPISGHVSLFWYQQALGQGPEFLTYFQNEAQLDKSGLPSDRFFAERPEGSVSTLKIQRTQQEDSAVYLCASSLAHLTRLAGASYNEQFFGPGTRLTVL.

The chain carries TRBV6-6 and TRBJ2-1; perhaps TRBD1 as D (7 bases). The CDR3 contains 15 residues. V lost 6 bases, J lost 4 bases, and 16 bases lay in between. Germline assignment: CDR1 MNHNY and CDR2 SVGAGI (reference sequence). The CDR3 region is CASRPEGAPYNEQFF. The CDR3 DNA is TGTGCCAGCAGACCGGAGGGGGCACCTTACAATGAGCAGTTCTTC.

This chain connects TRBV18 to TRBJ2-1, with D perhaps TRBD1 (6 bases). This CDR3 contains 15 residues. V lost 3 bases, J lost 6 bases, and 15 bases lay in between. CDR1 and CDR2 from the germline V gene are KGHSH and LQKENI. The CDR3 DNA sequence: TGTGCCAGCTCACCTCAACAGGGATCGGCCAATGAGCAGTTCTTC. It translates to CASSPQQGSANEQFF.